This T cell receptor (beta chain) was identified in a study of shared clonotypes between healthy human individuals. Overall study results and limits: Some naive CD4 clonotypes, roughly 4.8%, turned up in common across a handful of donors. The sole specimen, blood, was sampled, and tissue repertoires likely differ. In general, naive subsets displayed greater estimated richness than memory subsets did.

The CDR3 contains 14 residues. The germline V and J ends were trimmed by 6 bases and 8 bases, with 16 bases remaining between them. Germline lookup yields CDR1 MDHEN and CDR2 SYDVKM. Details on this clone: Its antigen is as yet unknown.

TCRdb's table, derived via immunoSEQ multiplex PCR, lists solely in-frame clones and lacks some. The data show roughly 2.5 million clones, with around 90% seen just once and roughly 0.14% held by the top ten. Donors had no recently reported acute infections or vaccinations and were HIV-negative. Sequencing used naive CD4+ T cells sorted from blood. Regarding subset: CD45RA+ positively selected. The chain combines TRBV28 with TRBJ1-4; a weak D match, TRBD1 (6 bases). This TCR was sampled from a man between 18 and 29 years old in good health. The CDR3 nucleotides are TGTGCCAGCAGAAGGGACACTAAAGAGGAAAAACTGTTTTTT. It is translated as CASRRDTKEEKLFF.